The TCR beta chain under discussion was sequenced for a study of T cell responses to AZD1222 COVID-19 vaccine. Study-level results: There were repertoire samples only from the period after the peak T cell response. Spike-spanning, vaccine-associated CD4 TCRs were dominant at 160-218 and 743-854. Clonal diversity was possibly underestimated, and the donors were mostly white British, with more females.

Clones were read by immunoSEQ multiplex PCR, and TCRdb kept only the in-frame ones, dropping some. The data show about 180,000 clones, with roughly 91% seen just once and around 0.96% held by the top ten. Note on this clone: Its antigen is unidentified.

This CDR3 region has 16 residues. The V end lost 4 bases, the J end lost 0 bases, and 13 bases lay between the germline ends. CDR1 and CDR2 from the germline V gene are SGHNT and YYREEE (reference sequence). The V and J genes are TRBV5-4 and TRBJ2-2; possibly TRBD2 for D (5 bases). The source was peripheral blood, collected 28 days after the second dose of the MenACWY control vaccine. This TCR derives from an adult who received the MenACWY meningococcal vaccine as a control. DNA for the CDR3: TGTGCCAGCAGCCCAGTCCCGGGGACGAACACCGGGGAGCTGTTTTTT. Its protein product is CASSPVPGTNTGELFF. The variable domain in full, completed from reference TRBV5-4 and TRBJ2-2, reads ETGVTQSPTHLIKTRGQQVTLRCSSQSGHNTVSWYQQALGQGPQFIFQYYREEENGRGNFPPRFSGLQFPNYSSELNVNALELDDSALYLCASSPVPGTNTGELFFGEGSRLTVL.